These T cell receptor beta chains were read from a single sample in a study of shared clonotypes between healthy human individuals. The protocol was immunoSEQ multiplex PCR, while the TCRdb copy is restricted to in-frame clones and leaves out a portion. This sample carries 750,000 to 1,000,000 clones, 90% to 95% of them seen once, and the ten largest clones take 20% to 30%. The material sequenced was naive CD8+ T cells sorted from blood. The receptor source for this set is a man aged 30-40 years in good health. The CDR3 runs from the conserved cysteine through the conserved F or W. The D gene is left open where the match is weak. Clone size is shown for a subset of rows, as once, few, many or a class of expanded clone.

j_gene | v_gene | abundance | d_gene | CDR3nt | CDR3aa
TRBJ1-4 | TRBV7-9 | once | TRBD1 | TGTGCCAGCAGCTCAAGGACAGGGGGAACTAATGAAAAACTGTTTTTT | CASSSRTGGTNEKLFF
TRBJ2-2 | TRBV4-2 | . | TRBD1 | TGTGCCAGCAGCCAAGACCCAGGGGGTGGTGCCGGGGAGCTGTTTTTT | CASSQDPGGGAGELFF
TRBJ2-3 | TRBV10-3 | . | . | TGTGCCATCAGAGACCCTGGGAGCACAGATACGCAGTATTTT | CAIRDPGSTDTQYF
TRBJ2-1 | TRBV27 | . | TRBD1 | TGTGCCAGCAGTCTAACGGCCGGGACAGGGCTTTACAATGAGCAGTTCTTC | CASSLTAGTGLYNEQFF
TRBJ1-5 | TRBV7-9 | few | TRBD1 | TGTGCCAGCCGCAGGGGGCATCAGCCCCAGCATTTT | CASRRGHQPQHF
TRBJ2-1 | TRBV4-3 | . | . | TGCGCCAGCAGCCAAGAACACTGGGAAACGGGGCATGAGCAGTTCTTC | CASSQEHWETGHEQFF
TRBJ1-1 | TRBV7-9 | . | . | TGTGCCAGCAGCTGGGGTACTGAAGCTTTCTTT | CASSWGTEAFF
TRBJ1-3 | TRBV13 | . | TRBD1 | TGTGCCAGCAGCCCGGCCACCGGACAGGGGGCGCCTGGAAACACCATATATTTT | CASSPATGQGAPGNTIYF
TRBJ2-7 | TRBV7-9 | once | . | TGTGCCAGCAGCCCGGCGGGAACCAGCTACGAGCAGTACTTC | CASSPAGTSYEQYF
TRBJ2-2 | TRBV19 | . | TRBD2 | TGTGCCAGTAGTACACTAGCGGGAGGCGGCGGCGGGGAGCTGTTTTTT | CASSTLAGGGGGELFF
TRBJ1-1 | TRBV11-2 | . | TRBD1 | TGTGCCAGCAGCTTAGCCCTCGGACAGGGGGCAGGGAACACTGAAGCTTTCTTT | CASSLALGQGAGNTEAFF
TRBJ2-1 | TRBV4-1 | . | . | TGCGCCAGCAGCCAAGTGGAGTCGTGGGTGAAGATAGACAATGAGCAGTTCTTC | CASSQVESWVKIDNEQFF
TRBJ2-5 | TRBV6-5 | . | TRBD2 | TGTGCCAGCAGACGCTGGACTAGCAAAGAGACCCAGTACTTC | CASRRWTSKETQYF
TRBJ2-2 | TRBV7-6 | . | TRBD1 | TGTGCCAGCAGCCTAGAGACAGGGGCCAGCACCGGGGAGCTGTTTTTT | CASSLETGASTGELFF
TRBJ1-5 | TRBV19 | . | . | TGTGCCAGTAGTATCCTCCATCTTAGCAATCAGCCCCAGCATTTT | CASSILHLSNQPQHF
TRBJ1-3 | TRBV4-2 | . | . | TGTGCCAGCAGCCAAGATGGGGTCTCTGGAAACACCATATATTTT | CASSQDGVSGNTIYF
TRBJ2-3 | TRBV7-8 | once | . | TGTGCCAGCAGCTTAGGCAGGGGGCAAGGCAGGATAGCGGGACACCAAAATACGCAGTATTTT | CASSLGRGQGRIAGHQNTQYF
TRBJ2-7 | TRBV28 | . | TRBD2 | TGTGCCAGTCAGTCCCGACTAGCGGGCTACGAGCAGTACTTC | CASQSRLAGYEQYF
TRBJ2-7 | TRBV7-8 | . | TRBD2 | TGTGCCAGCAGCTTAAACCGCGGCGGGAGGGTCTCCTACGAGCAGTACTTC | CASSLNRGGRVSYEQYF
TRBJ1-4 | TRBV13 | . | . | TGTGCCAGCAGCCCCGGGGCCGAAAAACTGTTTTTT | CASSPGAEKLFF
TRBJ1-2 | TRBV14 | few | TRBD1 | TGTGCCAGCAGCCACGGACAGGGGGTTGGCTACACCTTC | CASSHGQGVGYTF
TRBJ1-1 | TRBV7-3 | . | TRBD1 | TGTGCCAGCAGCGACTGGACAGGGGGCGGACCACCTGAAGCTTTCTTT | CASSDWTGGGPPEAFF
TRBJ2-1 | TRBV7-3 | . | TRBD2 | TGTGCCAGCAGCTTACTCACTAGCGGTGAGCAGTTCTTC | CASSLLTSGEQFF
TRBJ2-7 | TRBV19 | . | TRBD1 | TGTGCCAGTAGTCTCAGCCGTGGACAGGGCACCTACGAGCAGTACTTC | CASSLSRGQGTYEQYF
TRBJ1-4 | TRBV7-2 | . | TRBD1 | TGTGCCAGCAGCAGATGGGACAGTTCTAATGAAAAACTGTTTTTT | CASSRWDSSNEKLFF
TRBJ2-7 | TRBV9 | . | TRBD1 | TGTGCCAGCAGCGTAGTGGGGACAGGGAAGAACGAGCAGTACTTC | CASSVVGTGKNEQYF